A single sample gave rise to the 27 T cell receptor beta chains below, sequenced in a study of blood T cell repertoires in COVID-19. The method was immunoSEQ multiplex PCR; TCRdb's version includes in-frame clones alone and lacks a portion of them. This sample carries about 74,000 clones, around 88% of them seen once, and the ten largest clones take roughly 1.9%. The sequencing input was peripheral blood. Receptors originate from a woman aged 80 or over with active or convalescent COVID-19.

V usage is TRBV10-1 and J usage is TRBJ1-5; TRBD1 matches 8 bases. V lost 4 bases, J lost 0 bases, and 5 bases stayed unmatched. CDR1 is WNHNN, CDR2 SYGVQD, per germline (reference sequence). The CDR3 consists of 16 residues. The CDR3 loop reads CASSGGTGVSNQPQHF. The CDR3 DNA follows: TGCGCCAGCAGTGGAGGGACAGGAGTTAGCAATCAGCCCCAGCATTTT.

The chain couples TRBV19 to TRBJ1-1; D perhaps matches TRBD1 (5 bases). Germline V gene sequence: CDR1 LNHDA, CDR2 SQIVND (reference sequence). The CDR3 extends over 15 amino acids. V was trimmed by 10 bases and J by 0 bases, leaving 18 bases between them. Written as DNA, the CDR3 is TGTGCCACCAGGACGGGGGGAGCCATGAACACTGAAGCTTTCTTT. This translates into CATRTGGAMNTEAFF. The full variable domain, with the rest looked up from reference TRBV19 and TRBJ1-1, is DGGITQSPKYLFRKEGQNVTLSCEQNLNHDAMYWYRQDPGQGLRLIYYSQIVNDFQKGDIAEGYSVSREKKESFPLTVTSAQKNPTAFYLCATRTGGAMNTEAFFGQGTRLTVV.

The V gene is TRBV6-5, the J gene TRBJ2-7; D unclear. The CDR3 consists of 15 residues. The V end was cut by 0 bases, the J end by 0 bases, with 9 bases between. Germline CDR1 reads MNHEY; CDR2 reads SVGAGI. This CDR3 is CASSYSAQSSYEQYF. The CDR3 bases are TGTGCCAGCAGTTACTCGGCACAGAGCTCCTACGAGCAGTACTTC.

This sequence joins TRBV27 and TRBJ1-5; 7 nucleotides align to TRBD1. The V and J ends lost 6 bases and 8 bases, in that order; junction bases with no gene match: 10. The V gene's germline CDR1 is MNHEY and CDR2 SMNVEV (reference sequence). This CDR3 contains 14 residues. CDR3 residues: CASSTKQGLEPQHF. The CDR3 DNA sequence: TGTGCCAGCAGCACCAAACAGGGGTTGGAGCCCCAGCATTTT.

The V call is TRBV5-5, the J call TRBJ2-6; possibly TRBD2 for D (5 bases). Germline lookup yields CDR1 SGHKS and CDR2 YYEKEE (reference sequence). The germline V and J ends were trimmed by 2 bases and 2 bases, with 14 bases remaining between them. The CDR3 is 17 amino acids. CDR3 protein: CASSLFRESAGANVLTF. CDR3 bases: TGTGCCAGCAGCTTATTCCGGGAAAGCGCTGGGGCCAACGTCCTGACTTTC.

This chain connects TRBV25-1 to TRBJ1-1, with no clear D. The germline V and J ends were trimmed by 0 bases and 2 bases, with 10 bases remaining between them. CDR1 and CDR2 from the germline V gene are MGHDK and SYGVNS. The CDR3 spans 15 residues. The CDR3 coding sequence is TGTGCCAGCAGTGAATATCCCGTCAGTAACACTGAAGCTTTCTTT. This codes for CASSEYPVSNTEAFF. The full variable domain, rest sourced from reference TRBV25-1 and TRBJ1-1, is EADIYQTPRYLVIGTGKKITLECSQTMGHDKMYWYQQDPGMELHLIHYSYGVNSTEKGDLSSESTVSRIRTEHFPLTLESARPSHTSQYLCASSEYPVSNTEAFFGQGTRLTVV.

The J gene is TRBJ2-2, the V gene TRBV7-6; 8 bases agree with TRBD2. This CDR3 is built from 16 residues. Trimming removed 5 bases from V and 3 bases from J; junction bases left unmatched: 8. In germline, CDR1 is SGHVS, CDR2 FNYEAQ. The CDR3 here is CASSPYAGGYTGELFF. The CDR3 coding sequence is TGTGCCAGCAGCCCATACGCGGGAGGCTACACCGGGGAGCTGTTTTTT.

The chain recombines TRBV5-1 with TRBJ2-7, with 9 bases matching TRBD2. Germline loops: CDR1 SGHRS, CDR2 YFSETQ. The CDR3 sequence is 16 residues long. Trimming removed 4 bases from V and 2 bases from J; junction bases left unmatched: 10. CDR3 sequence: CASSPRLAASTYEQYF. The CDR3 nucleotides are TGCGCCAGCAGCCCGAGACTAGCGGCGTCTACCTACGAGCAGTACTTC.

The rearrangement joins TRBV4-3 to TRBJ2-3, with 9 bases lining up with TRBD2. This CDR3 has 18 residues. Trimming cost V 1 base and J 0 bases; bases outside gene matches: 8. The V gene's germline CDR1 is LGHNA and CDR2 YSLEER. The CDR3 region has the DNA TGCGCCAGCAGCCAAGCTTCGGCACTAGCGGGTAGCACAGATACGCAGTATTTT. Encoded protein: CASSQASALAGSTDTQYF.

The V and J genes are TRBV18 and TRBJ2-4, with 10 bases identical to TRBD2. Trimming cost V 6 bases and J 7 bases; bases outside gene matches: 6. This CDR3 comprises 14 residues. CDR1 is KGHSH and CDR2 is LQKENI in the germline V gene. The DNA for the CDR3 is TGTGCCAGCTCGCCCAGCGGGGGGGCGAACATTCAGTACTTC. Translation gives CASSPSGGANIQYF. The full variable domain, with the rest looked up from reference TRBV18 and TRBJ2-4, is NAGVMQNPRHLVRRRGQEARLRCSPMKGHSHVYWYRQLPEEGLKFMVYLQKENIIDESGMPKERFSAEFPKEGPSILRIQQVVRGDSAAYFCASSPSGGANIQYFGAGTRLSVL.

The chain recombines TRBV25-1 with TRBJ2-1, with a weak D call TRBD2 (6 bases). This CDR3 spans 15 amino acids. CDR1 and CDR2 from the germline V gene are MGHDK and SYGVNS. V was clipped by 2 bases and J by 8 bases, with 16 bases between them. CDR3 protein: CASSETRRGRDEQFF. The CDR3 DNA sequence: TGTGCCAGCAGTGAAACGAGGAGGGGTAGGGATGAGCAGTTCTTC.

CDR3 nucleotide sequence: TGTGCCAGCGCCCGGACAGGTTACTCCTACGAGCAGTACTTC. This encodes CASARTGYSYEQYF. The chain joins TRBV28 to TRBJ2-7, with TRBD1 identical over 7 bases. The germline V gene encodes CDR1 MDHEN and CDR2 SYDVKM. V lost 8 bases, J lost 0 bases, and 7 bases stayed unmatched. The CDR3 sequence is 14 residues long.

The rearrangement links TRBV6-2 or TRBV6-3 to TRBJ1-1; D gene uncertain. The CDR3 has 17 amino acids. V was shortened by 0 bases and J by 0 bases, with 14 bases between the two germline ends. Per the germline V gene, CDR1 is MNHEY and CDR2 is SVGEGT. The CDR3 DNA reads TGTGCCAGCAGTTACTCAGGCAGGCTCCTCATGAACACTGAAGCTTTCTTT. Its protein product is CASSYSGRLLMNTEAFF.

The rearrangement joins TRBV12-3 or TRBV12-4 to TRBJ2-1, with a tentative D call TRBD2 (6 bases). The CDR3 contains 13 residues. CDR3: CAAGTRRKHEQFF. CDR3 sequence (DNA): TGTGCGGCGGGGACCAGGAGGAAGCATGAGCAGTTCTTC.

V usage is TRBV19 and J usage is TRBJ2-1; TRBD2 matches 7 bases. Looked up from germline, CDR1 is LNHDA and CDR2 is SQIVND (reference sequence). This CDR3 has 14 residues. Trimming took 7 bases from V and 7 from J; bases not matched to a gene: 10. The CDR3 bases are TGTGCCAGTATAGGCGCGGGAGTAGGGAATGAGCAGTTCTTC. Translating gives CASIGAGVGNEQFF.

The CDR3 sequence: CASKTQGGETQYF. The CDR3 DNA is TGTGCCAGCAAGACGCAGGGAGGGGAGACCCAGTACTTC. The V and J genes are TRBV5-6 and TRBJ2-5; 7 nucleotides match TRBD2. J gave up 5 bases and V 6 bases, and 7 bases lay outside the gene matches. This CDR3 region has 13 residues. Germline V lookup: CDR1 SGHDT, CDR2 YYEEEE. The full variable domain, its missing parts supplied by reference TRBV5-6 and TRBJ2-5, is DAGVTQSPTHLIKTRGQQVTLRCSPKSGHDTVSWYQQALGQGPQFIFQYYEEEERQRGNFPDRFSGHQFPNYSSELNVNALLLGDSALYLCASKTQGGETQYFGPGTRLLVL.

CDR3: CASSSKRYRVGTNEKLFF. CDR3 nucleotides: TGTGCCAGCAGCTCGAAAAGGTACAGGGTCGGAACTAATGAAAAACTGTTTTTT. The chain couples TRBV13 to TRBJ1-4; D is possibly TRBD1 (6 bases). With 4 bases removed from V and 1 base from J, the gap between germline ends came to 19 bases. Germline V CDR1 and CDR2: PRHDT, FYEKMQ (reference sequence). The CDR3 covers 18 residues.

This chain links TRBV5-1 with TRBJ1-2; perhaps TRBD1 as D (6 bases). Germline V lookup: CDR1 SGHRS, CDR2 YFSETQ. Trimming took off 0 bases at V and 1 base at J, with 16 bases between the two ends. The CDR3 contains 17 residues. CDR3 in DNA: TGCGCCAGCAGCTTGGGAATCACAGGGACCATTAACTATGGCTACACCTTC. Amino acids: CASSLGITGTINYGYTF.

This chain joins TRBV7-3 and TRBJ2-2; 16 positions agree with TRBD2. From germline, CDR1 is SGHTA and CDR2 FQGTGA. The CDR3 spans 16 residues. Germline trimming cut 5 bases from V and 6 bases from J; bases unmatched to any gene: 3. The CDR3 loop reads CASSPGTSGRAGELFF. The DNA of the CDR3 is TGTGCCAGCAGCCCCGGGACTAGCGGGAGGGCCGGGGAGCTGTTTTTT.

The genes are TRBV18 and TRBJ2-5, with 10 bases that match TRBD1. The CDR3 spans 15 residues. Germline trimming cut 6 bases from V and 1 base from J; bases unmatched to any gene: 5. Germline CDR1 is KGHSH and CDR2 is LQKENI. This chain's CDR3 is CASSRTGGTQETQYF. The DNA for the CDR3 is TGTGCCAGCTCCCGGACAGGGGGTACCCAAGAGACCCAGTACTTC.

This chain joins TRBV19 and TRBJ1-1; D is unresolved. The germline V gene encodes CDR1 LNHDA and CDR2 SQIVND (reference sequence). The CDR3 covers 12 residues. V lost 6 bases and J 1 base, leaving 6 bases between the germline ends. The CDR3, as DNA: TGTGCCAGTAGAGCAGGGAACACTGAAGCTTTCTTT. Translation: CASRAGNTEAFF.

The chain links TRBV6-5 to TRBJ2-1, with TRBD2 matching 9 bases. There are 15 residues in the CDR3. Per the germline V gene, CDR1 is MNHEY and CDR2 is SVGAGI. V was pared by 3 bases and J by 8 bases, with 8 bases of the junction left unmatched. Here the CDR3 reads CASSYGSGRTDEQFF. The CDR3 DNA reads TGTGCCAGCAGTTATGGTAGCGGGAGAACCGATGAGCAGTTCTTC.

The V call is TRBV9, the J call TRBJ2-3; a weak D match, TRBD1 (6 bases). The germline V and J ends were trimmed by 0 bases and 2 bases, with 7 bases remaining between them. In germline, CDR1 is SGDLS, CDR2 YYNGEE. The CDR3 length is 14 residues. The CDR3 spells CASSVGQATDTQYF. CDR3 DNA: TGTGCCAGCAGCGTAGGACAGGCCACAGATACGCAGTATTTT.

The V and J genes are TRBV7-9 and TRBJ1-1; perhaps TRBD1 as D (5 bases). Germline lookup yields CDR1 SEHNR and CDR2 FQNEAQ (reference sequence). Trimming shortened V by 5 bases and J by 5 bases, and 12 bases separated the two germline ends. The CDR3 is 13 residues long. CDR3 protein: CASSEASGTEAFF. CDR3 bases: TGTGCCAGCAGCGAGGCCTCAGGGACTGAAGCTTTCTTT.

Turning to this clone: The junction departs from the called germline gene at one end, perhaps through a read error. The chain carries TRBV7-7 and TRBJ2-2, with 9 nucleotides matching TRBD2. The CDR3 totals 17 residues. The V gene's germline CDR1 is SSHAT and CDR2 FNYEAQ (reference sequence). The CDR3 DNA is TGTGCTAGCAGTCCTCTCTTAGCGGGAGCTGGGACCGGGGAGCTGTTTTTT. Protein sequence: CASSPLLAGAGTGELFF.

This clone has a handful of counts. The CDR3 region is CASSRRGNGANEQFF. The CDR3 bases are TGTGCCAGCAGCCGCCGCGGGAACGGGGCCAATGAGCAGTTCTTC. The chain carries TRBV14 and TRBJ2-1; a possible D gene is TRBD2 (6 bases). Germline V lookup: CDR1 SGHDN, CDR2 FVKESK. This CDR3 region has 15 residues. V lost 4 bases, J lost 6 bases, and 16 bases lay in between.

This clone was counted between two and nine times. The V and J genes are TRBV6-5 and TRBJ1-1, with TRBD1 as a possible D gene (6 bases). The CDR3 length is 13 residues. V lost 4 bases and J 7 bases, leaving 13 bases between the germline ends. Germline CDR1 MNHEY, CDR2 SVGAGI. The CDR3 sequence is CASSWGGGGEAFF. The CDR3 DNA follows: TGTGCCAGCAGTTGGGGGGGAGGGGGTGAAGCTTTCTTT.